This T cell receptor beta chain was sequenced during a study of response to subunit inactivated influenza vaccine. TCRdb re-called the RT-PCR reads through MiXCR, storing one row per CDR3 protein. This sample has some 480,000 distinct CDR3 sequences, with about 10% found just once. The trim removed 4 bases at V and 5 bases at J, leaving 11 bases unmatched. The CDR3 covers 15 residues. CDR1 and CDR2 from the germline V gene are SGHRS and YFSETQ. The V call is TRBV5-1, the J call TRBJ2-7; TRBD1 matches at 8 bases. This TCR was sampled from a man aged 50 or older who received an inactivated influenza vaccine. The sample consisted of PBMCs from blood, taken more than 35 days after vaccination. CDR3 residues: CASSPTPDRVHEQYF. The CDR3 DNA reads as TGCGCCAGCAGCCCGACACCGGACAGGGTCCACGAGCAGTACTTC.